The 30 T cell receptor beta chains below all came from one sample that was sequenced in a study of beta chain features in type 1 diabetes. Which antigens these TCRs recognize remains unknown. Findings of the study overall: TCRB CDR3s were moderately but significantly shorter in Type 1 diabetes patients in all four CD4+ subsets.

Of the isolated RNA, all was reverse transcribed, and so the sequenced material was expressed TCRB transcripts. Here immunoSEQ multiplex PCR was the method, and the copy in TCRdb shows in-frame clones only, minus some. The data show 600,000 to 700,000 clones, 10% to 15% seen once. The sample was naive CD4+ T cells from blood. The receptors come from a man younger than 30 with type 1 diabetes.

V and J are TRBV4-1 and TRBJ2-1, with D possibly matching TRBD2 (6 bases). The CDR3 is 17 residues long. Germline V gene sequence: CDR1 MGHRA, CDR2 YSYEKL. Trimming stripped 2 bases from V and 2 bases from J, with 16 bases between. CDR3: CASSQTQSGPPYNEQFF. The CDR3, as DNA: TGCGCCAGCAGCCAAACCCAAAGCGGGCCCCCCTACAATGAGCAGTTCTTC.

The chain links TRBV6-1 to TRBJ2-1, with D possibly matching TRBD2 (6 bases). Between the trimmed V and J ends, which lost 2 bases and 4 bases, there was a span of 9 bases. This CDR3 contains 14 residues. Germline V gene data show CDR1 as MNHNS and CDR2 as SASEGT. CDR3 sequence (DNA): TGTGCCAGCAGTGAAACTAGCACGTACAATGAGCAGTTCTTC. It is translated as CASSETSTYNEQFF.

This clone was found a few times. The rearrangement uses TRBV7-8 and TRBJ2-7; no definite D call. The V end lost 1 base, the J end lost 8 bases, and 12 bases lay between the germline ends. Germline CDR1 is SGHVS and CDR2 is FQNEAQ. This CDR3 is 13 amino acids long. CDR3 protein: CASSLVDLQQQYF. The CDR3 DNA is TGTGCCAGCAGCTTAGTGGATCTACAGCAGCAGTACTTC.

The V call is TRBV12-5, the J call TRBJ1-6, with a possible D match to TRBD1 (5 bases). Germline V gene lookup returns CDR1 LGHNT and CDR2 FRNRAP. There are 13 residues in the CDR3. Trimming removed 5 bases at V and 7 bases at J, with 9 bases between. The CDR3 DNA is TGTGCTAGTGGTCCCGGGGGGAATTCACCCCTCCACTTT. This translates into CASGPGGNSPLHF.

The V gene is TRBV25-1, the J gene TRBJ1-1; 7 nucleotides align to TRBD1. Germline-derived CDR1 and CDR2 are MGHDK and SYGVNS. The CDR3 loop spans 16 amino acids. With 6 bases clipped from V and 8 bases from J, the junction kept 18 bases outside the gene matches. CDR3 region: CASSYYTGTEKTEAFF. Here the CDR3 DNA reads TGTGCCAGCAGCTACTATACCGGGACAGAGAAGACCGAAGCTTTCTTT.

The chain employs TRBV30 and TRBJ2-7, with 7 bases that match TRBD1. Trimming took 3 bases from V and 0 from J; bases not matched to a gene: 2. The CDR3 runs 13 residues. The germline gives CDR1 GTSNPN, CDR2 SVGIG (reference sequence). CDR3 protein: CAWRGQSSYEQYF. The CDR3 bases are TGTGCCTGGAGGGGACAGAGCTCCTACGAGCAGTACTTC.

V is TRBV30 and J is TRBJ2-5, with D hard to call. The CDR3 length is 13 residues. The V gene lost 0 bases and the J gene lost 4 bases, with 9 bases spanning the gap. From germline, CDR1 is GTSNPN and CDR2 SVGIG (reference sequence). The DNA for the CDR3 is TGTGCCTGGAGTGTAACTACGGGAGAGACCCAGTACTTC. Translated, it gives CAWSVTTGETQYF.

This clone has just a few counts. This sequence joins TRBV29-1 and TRBJ1-2, with D unresolved. V was pared by 5 bases and J by 10 bases, with 14 bases between. The CDR3 covers 11 residues. The germline V gene has CDR1 SQVTM and CDR2 ANQGSEA. The CDR3 sequence is CSVKPLQVYTF. The CDR3 DNA follows: TGCAGCGTTAAGCCTCTTCAGGTCTACACCTTC.

The chain recombines TRBV10-3 with TRBJ1-4; weak D call: TRBD1 (6 bases). Trimming removed 5 bases from V and 15 bases from J, with 19 bases in between. Germline CDR1 and CDR2: ENHRY and SYGVKD. This CDR3 comprises 13 residues. In DNA, the CDR3 is TGTGCCATCAGTCGGGACGGGGGCGTCTCGGTGTTTTTT. Its protein product is CAISRDGGVSVFF.

The CDR3 loop is CASSSQGYGYTF. CDR3 DNA sequence: TGTGCCAGCAGTAGCCAGGGCTATGGCTACACCTTC. The chain recombines TRBV25-1 with TRBJ1-2; tentatively, D is TRBD1 (5 bases). Trimming took off 5 bases at V and 4 bases at J, with 8 bases between the two ends. Germline CDR1 is MGHDK and CDR2 is SYGVNS. The CDR3 extends over 12 amino acids.

This chain joins TRBV5-6 and TRBJ1-1; unclear D gene. This CDR3 region has 11 residues. Germline assignment: CDR1 SGHDT and CDR2 YYEEEE. V lost 2 bases and J lost 10, with 9 bases in between. The chain's CDR3 is CASSFSERAFF. The CDR3 DNA reads as TGTGCCAGCAGCTTTTCGGAGCGAGCTTTCTTT.

The gene calls are TRBV6-6 and TRBJ2-3; 9 bases match TRBD1. V shed 5 bases, J shed 4 bases, and the junction held 7 bases outside the gene matches. CDR3 length equals 15 residues. Germline CDR1 and CDR2: MNHNY and SVGAGI (reference sequence). CDR3 coding DNA: TGTGCCAGCAGTCATTCACAGGGGGCATCAGATACGCAGTATTTT. It yields the protein CASSHSQGASDTQYF.

This chain uses TRBV6-5 with TRBJ2-3, with TRBD2 as a possible D gene (5 bases). The length of the CDR3 is 15 residues. V dropped 7 bases and J dropped 8 bases, with 22 bases sitting between them. CDR1 MNHEY and CDR2 SVGAGI come from the germline V gene. Written as DNA, the CDR3 is TGTGCCAGCACTTCATTTGGGGTAGCGAGAAGTACGCAGTATTTT. This sequence encodes CASTSFGVARSTQYF.

The chain's CDR3 is CASSQLSNTEAFF. CDR3 sequence (DNA): TGCGCCAGCAGCCAATTAAGTAATACTGAAGCTTTCTTT. This chain uses TRBV5-1 with TRBJ1-1; D remains ambiguous. The germline CDR1 and CDR2 sequences are SGHRS and YFSETQ. This CDR3 is built from 13 residues. Trimming removed 4 bases at V and 5 bases at J, with 12 bases between.

This clone came up a few times. The V call is TRBV29-1, the J call TRBJ2-4; D uncertain. V was pared by 5 bases and J by 1 base, with 12 bases between. The germline gives CDR1 SQVTM, CDR2 ANQGSEA. The CDR3 runs 14 residues. The CDR3: CSVTFPHAKNIQYF. CDR3 DNA: TGCAGCGTTACTTTCCCCCATGCCAAAAACATTCAGTACTTC.

The chain is built from TRBV6-5 and TRBJ1-1, with D uncertain. V gave up 6 bases and J gave up 6 bases, with 11 bases separating them. The CDR3 loop spans 12 amino acids. CDR1 is MNHEY and CDR2 is SVGAGI in the germline V gene. This chain's CDR3 is CASSLPGSEAFF. The CDR3 DNA sequence: TGTGCCAGCAGCCTGCCGGGGTCTGAAGCTTTCTTT.

This clone showed up just a few times. The chain joins TRBV20-1 to TRBJ1-2; no firm D call. The CDR3 runs to 9 residues. V lost 6 bases, J lost 4 bases, and 3 bases lay in between. The germline V gene has CDR1 DFQATT and CDR2 SNEGSKA (reference sequence). The CDR3 DNA follows: TGCAGTGCCCCCTATGGCTACACCTTC. Translating gives CSAPYGYTF.

This clone came up a few times. Other DNA sequences in this specimen translate into the identical CDR3. The chain has TRBV7-9 and TRBJ2-3; D ambiguous. The CDR3 contains 12 residues. CDR1 is SEHNR and CDR2 is FQNEAQ in the germline V gene (reference sequence). Trimming shortened V by 6 bases and J by 3 bases, and 7 bases separated the two germline ends. The CDR3 sequence: CASSLRTDTQYF. CDR3 bases: TGTGCCAGCAGTTTAAGGACAGATACGCAGTATTTT.

This chain connects TRBV2 to TRBJ2-1, with D unresolved. Germline V gene lookup returns CDR1 SNHLY and CDR2 FYNNEI. This CDR3 has 15 amino acids. The V end was cut by 7 bases, the J end by 0 bases, with 13 bases between. CDR3 amino acids: CASIRAASSYNEQFF. The CDR3 DNA sequence: TGTGCCAGCATTCGAGCTGCGAGCTCCTACAATGAGCAGTTCTTC. Variable domain in full (rest from reference TRBV2 and TRBJ2-1): EPEVTQTPSHQVTQMGQEVILRCVPISNHLYFYWYRQILGQKVEFLVSFYNNEISEKSEIFDDQFSVERPDGSNFTLKIRSTKLEDSAMYFCASIRAASSYNEQFFGPGTRLTVL.

This clone was seen a handful of times. The rearrangement uses TRBV30 and TRBJ1-1; the D is unclear. Germline lookup yields CDR1 GTSNPN and CDR2 SVGIG (reference sequence). Trimming stripped 3 bases from V and 1 base from J, with 6 bases between. This CDR3 is 12 amino acids long. For the CDR3, the DNA is TGTGCCTGGAGGGCCTCGAACACTGAAGCTTTCTTT. It translates to CAWRASNTEAFF.

The chain carries TRBV6-5 and TRBJ1-5, with D perhaps matching TRBD1 (5 bases). CDR1 is MNHEY, CDR2 SVGAGI, per germline. This CDR3 contains 15 residues. V was cut by 8 bases and J by 0 bases, with 14 bases left in between. In DNA, the CDR3 is TGTGCCAGCCGGAAGGGCAGGGCTAGCAATCAGCCCCAGCATTTT. Translated, it gives CASRKGRASNQPQHF.

This clone was detected only a few times. The V and J genes are TRBV6-6 and TRBJ2-2; D not resolved. Between the trimmed V and J ends, which lost 3 bases and 1 base, there was a span of 9 bases. The CDR3 extends over 15 amino acids. Per germline, CDR1 MNHNY and CDR2 SVGAGI (reference sequence). The CDR3 nucleotides are TGTGCCAGCAGTTATCGGACGGTGAACACCGGGGAGCTGTTTTTT. Amino acid sequence: CASSYRTVNTGELFF.

This chain uses TRBV7-2 with TRBJ2-3, with no clear D. Germline CDR1 reads SGHTA; CDR2 reads FQGNSA. This CDR3 comprises 16 residues. V was shortened by 2 bases and J by 2 bases, with 14 bases between the two germline ends. The CDR3 here is CASSLPRWGNTDTQYF. The DNA for the CDR3 is TGTGCCAGCAGCTTACCCCGTTGGGGTAACACAGATACGCAGTATTTT.

The genes are TRBV7-2 and TRBJ1-6; possibly TRBD1 for D (6 bases). This CDR3 has 16 residues. Trimming removed 6 bases from V and 8 bases from J, with 20 bases in between. Germline assignment: CDR1 SGHTA and CDR2 FQGNSA. In DNA form, the CDR3 reads TGTGCCAGCAGTCTGGCGGGGGGGCTCAGGGATTCACCCCTCCACTTT. Its translation is CASSLAGGLRDSPLHF.

This chain uses TRBV29-1 with TRBJ1-2; 9 positions match TRBD1. From germline, CDR1 is SQVTM and CDR2 ANQGSEA. The CDR3 extends over 15 amino acids. The V and J ends lost 6 bases and 0 bases, in that order; junction bases with no gene match: 8. CDR3 in DNA: TGCAGCGTCCTTACAGGGGGCCGGGCTAACTATGGCTACACCTTC. Translated, it gives CSVLTGGRANYGYTF.

This clone was observed a few times. V usage is TRBV7-9 and J usage is TRBJ2-4; D is ambiguous. The ends were cut back, 0 bases at V and 7 bases at J, with 7 bases in the middle. Germline V gene sequence: CDR1 SEHNR, CDR2 FQNEAQ (reference sequence). This CDR3 has 13 residues. The CDR3 coding sequence is TGTGCCAGCAGCTTAGCAATCGGGAACATTCAGTACTTC. This translates into CASSLAIGNIQYF.

This clone has just a few counts. The chain joins TRBV19 to TRBJ2-1; 9 bases agree with TRBD1. CDR1 LNHDA and CDR2 SQIVND come from the germline V gene (reference sequence). The CDR3 is 14 residues long. The J segment lost 10 bases and the V segment lost 4 bases, leaving 8 bases of the junction unmatched. The CDR3 loop is CASSTQGQGGEQFF. The DNA for the CDR3 is TGTGCCAGTAGTACCCAGGGACAGGGAGGCGAGCAGTTCTTC.

Concerning this clone itself: At one boundary the junction diverges from the germline segment, which might be a read error. The chain employs TRBV5-6 and TRBJ2-7; D is unclear. The CDR3 length is 13 residues. Germline V lookup: CDR1 SGHDT, CDR2 YYEEEE. CDR3 in amino acids: CASSFTRTDRDSF. The CDR3 DNA sequence: TGTGCCAGCAGCTTCACTCGGACGGATCGAGACTCCTTC. Drawing the rest from reference TRBV5-6 and TRBJ2-7, the complete variable domain is DAGVTQSPTHLIKTRGQQVTLRCSPKSGHDTVSWYQQALGQGPQFIFQYYEEEERQRGNFPDRFSGHQFPNYSSELNVNALLLGDSALYLCASSFTRTDRDSFGPGTRLTVT.

In its sample, this clone was seen a few times. The chain recombines TRBV13 with TRBJ2-3; 7 nucleotides align to TRBD2. The germline V gene has CDR1 PRHDT and CDR2 FYEKMQ (reference sequence). The V and J ends lost 4 bases and 2 bases, in that order; junction bases with no gene match: 18. The CDR3 has 19 residues. CDR3 sequence: CASSSPLAAHSPYTDTQYF. CDR3 sequence (DNA): TGTGCCAGCAGCTCCCCGCTAGCGGCCCACTCTCCCTACACAGATACGCAGTATTTT.

The J gene is TRBJ1-1, the V gene TRBV28, with D possibly matching TRBD1 (5 bases). Between the trimmed V and J ends, which lost 2 bases and 1 base, there was a span of 14 bases. CDR1 is MDHEN and CDR2 is SYDVKM in the germline V gene. This CDR3 contains 16 residues. The CDR3 DNA is TGTGCCAGCAGTTTAAGAGTCGGGGCGAAGAACACTGAAGCTTTCTTT. Its protein is CASSLRVGAKNTEAFF.